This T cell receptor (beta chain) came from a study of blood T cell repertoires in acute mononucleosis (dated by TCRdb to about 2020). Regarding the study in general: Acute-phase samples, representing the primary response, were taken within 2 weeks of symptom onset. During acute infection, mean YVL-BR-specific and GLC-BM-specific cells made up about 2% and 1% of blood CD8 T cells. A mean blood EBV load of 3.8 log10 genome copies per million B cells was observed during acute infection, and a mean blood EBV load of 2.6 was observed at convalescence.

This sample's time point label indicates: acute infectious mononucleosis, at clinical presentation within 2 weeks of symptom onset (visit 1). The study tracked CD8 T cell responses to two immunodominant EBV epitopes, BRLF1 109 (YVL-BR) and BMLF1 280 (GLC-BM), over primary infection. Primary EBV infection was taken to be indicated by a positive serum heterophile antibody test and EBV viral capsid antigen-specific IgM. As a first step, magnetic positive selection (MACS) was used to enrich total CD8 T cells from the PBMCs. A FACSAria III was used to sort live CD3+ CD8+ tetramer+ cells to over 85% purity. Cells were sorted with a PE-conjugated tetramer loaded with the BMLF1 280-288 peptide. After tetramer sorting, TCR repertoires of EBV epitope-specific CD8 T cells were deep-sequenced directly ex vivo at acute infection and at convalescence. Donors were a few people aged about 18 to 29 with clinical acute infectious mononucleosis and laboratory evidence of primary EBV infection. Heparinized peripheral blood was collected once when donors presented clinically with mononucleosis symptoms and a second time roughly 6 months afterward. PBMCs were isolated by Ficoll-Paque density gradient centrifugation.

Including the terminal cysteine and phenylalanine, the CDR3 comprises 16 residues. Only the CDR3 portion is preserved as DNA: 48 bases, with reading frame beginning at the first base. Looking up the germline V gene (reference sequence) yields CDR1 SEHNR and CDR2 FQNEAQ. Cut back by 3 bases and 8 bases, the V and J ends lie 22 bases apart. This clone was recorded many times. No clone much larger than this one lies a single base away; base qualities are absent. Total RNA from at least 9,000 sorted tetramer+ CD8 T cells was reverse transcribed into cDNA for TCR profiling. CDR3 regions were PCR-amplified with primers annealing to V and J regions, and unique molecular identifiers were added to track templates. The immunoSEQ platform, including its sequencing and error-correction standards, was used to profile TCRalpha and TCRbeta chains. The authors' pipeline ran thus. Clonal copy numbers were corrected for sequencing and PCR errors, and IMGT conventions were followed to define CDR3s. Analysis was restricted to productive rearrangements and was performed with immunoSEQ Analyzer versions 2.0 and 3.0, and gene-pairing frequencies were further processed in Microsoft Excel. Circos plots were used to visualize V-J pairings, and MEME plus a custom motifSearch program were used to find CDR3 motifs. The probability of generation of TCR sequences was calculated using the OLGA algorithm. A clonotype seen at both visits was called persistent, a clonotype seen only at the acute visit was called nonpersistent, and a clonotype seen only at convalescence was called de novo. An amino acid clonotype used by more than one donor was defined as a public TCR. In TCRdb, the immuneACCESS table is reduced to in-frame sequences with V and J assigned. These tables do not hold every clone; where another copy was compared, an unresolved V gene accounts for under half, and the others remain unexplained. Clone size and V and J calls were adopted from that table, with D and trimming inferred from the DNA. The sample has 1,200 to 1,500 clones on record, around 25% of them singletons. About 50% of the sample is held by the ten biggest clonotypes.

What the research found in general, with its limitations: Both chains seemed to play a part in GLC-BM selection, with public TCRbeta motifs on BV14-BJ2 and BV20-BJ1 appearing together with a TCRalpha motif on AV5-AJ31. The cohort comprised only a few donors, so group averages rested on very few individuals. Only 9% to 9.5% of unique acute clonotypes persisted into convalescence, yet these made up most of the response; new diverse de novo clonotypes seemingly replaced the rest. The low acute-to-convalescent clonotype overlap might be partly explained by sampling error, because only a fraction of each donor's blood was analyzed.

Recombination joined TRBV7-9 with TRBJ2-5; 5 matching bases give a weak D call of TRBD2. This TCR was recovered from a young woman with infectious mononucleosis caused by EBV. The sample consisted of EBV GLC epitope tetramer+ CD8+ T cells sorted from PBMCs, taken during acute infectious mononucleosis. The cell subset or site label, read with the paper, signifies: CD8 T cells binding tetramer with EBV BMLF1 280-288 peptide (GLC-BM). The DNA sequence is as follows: TGTGCCAGCAGCTTGAGGAGCGGCATTGCCCCCAGAACCCAGTACTTC. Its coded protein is CASSLRSGIAPRTQYF.